This TCR beta chain comes out of a study of shared clonotypes between healthy human individuals (dated by TCRdb to 2020 to 2022). With regard to the full study: A couple of women and a few men aged 18 to 49 years were included in the cohort. For each donor, CD4 naive and CD4 memory were each run on three plates, CD8 naive on two plates, and CD8 memory on one plate. The study deeply sequenced blood TCR repertoires of 5 or 6 healthy adults to estimate repertoire size and the extent of clonotype sharing between individuals. To increase sequencing depth and limit assay-specific biases, TCR repertoire library preparation and sequencing were carried out by different laboratories using diverse techniques. Each donor's leukapheresis produced roughly between roughly 0.85 and 9 billion PBMCs.

CD8 naive samples were CD45RO-negative cells positively selected for CCR7, giving a CD45RA+CCR7+ population that excluded TemRA cells. Healthy HIV-negative adults with no recently reported acute infections or vaccinations were included as donors. All donors were Caucasian adults living in Nashville, Tennessee, USA. After blood collection by leukapheresis, PBMCs were isolated using Ficoll-Histopaque density gradient centrifugation and then cryopreserved in the vapor phase of liquid nitrogen. Analytical flow cytometry was used to check the purity and quantity of every magnetically sorted T cell population. Each sorted fraction had its genomic DNA isolated and then quantified by UV absorbance on a Nanodrop 2000c. For this clone: Its antigen is currently not known. There are no base qualities to consult, and no much larger clone falls within one base.

Relative to germline, V is 0 bases shorter and J is 0 bases shorter, with 12 bases between their ends. Taken from the germline V gene, the CDR1 and CDR2 loops are SGHAT and FQNNGV. Spanning cysteine to phenylalanine, the CDR3 consists of 17 amino acids. CDR3 DNA only is kept here, 51 bases in frame from base 1. The paper's findings and limits, for the study overall: Sharing across a handful of donors was observed for around 5% of naive CD4, over 3% of naive CD8, roughly 2.4% of memory CD4, and less than 0.45% of memory CD8 clonotypes. Sampling was restricted to blood, and TCR repertoires in tissue are likely to differ from TCR repertoires in blood. Clonotypes shared by all four sorted-subset donors showed higher generation probabilities than non-shared clonotypes. The small number of donors limited the genetic and exposure-history diversity represented. Pairwise subsampling indicated that sequencing depth was expected to affect the degree of clonotype sharing among donors. Estimated clonotype richness was generally larger for naive than for memory subsets. Incomplete sequencing was indicated by rarefaction of sorted-subset datasets, despite the large sequencing depth.

TCR CDR3 regions were amplified from genomic DNA by multiplex PCR using the deep immunoSEQ assay. Genomic DNA extracted from each cell subset was distributed evenly over all wells of several immunoSEQ 96-well plates, and each plate served as one replicate. For sorted subsets, each replicate PCR was loaded with around 200 ng genomic DNA, equivalent to 30,000 to 35,000 T cell genomes. The purified libraries were quantified using a Qubit 3.0 fluorometer, sized with a Bioanalyzer 2100, and then quantified again using the KAPA Library Quantification kit. Every immunoSEQ 96-well plate was sequenced on a dedicated single-read 150-cycle Illumina NextSeq 550 flow cell. In the original analysis: Because the immunoSEQ output held only junctional sequences and lacked quality scores, the filtering could not match the filtering applied to full-length reads. To assign V/J genes and CDR3, sequences were annotated against IMGT germline references using PyIR, a Python wrapper for IgBLAST v1.9. Reads were filtered out if the reads had weak V/J assignments (E-value above 1e-6), no CDR3, stop codons, out-of-frame junctions, or ambiguous translated residues. V3J clonotypes were defined by identical inferred V gene, J gene, and CDR3 amino acid sequence. The percentage overlap between two repertoires was calculated by dividing the number of shared unique clonotypes by the size of the smaller repertoire. RTK rarefaction, the Chao1 estimator, and Recon v2.1 estimates of unobserved clonotypes were used to assess repertoire richness. For all TCRbeta clonotypes obtained by the gDNA method from a handful of donors, generation probabilities were computed with OLGA. Drawn from immuneACCESS, this table holds only the in-frame rearrangements with V and J called that TCRdb kept. Clones are partly lost; checked studies trace under half to an unresolved V gene and leave the rest unexplained. V and J calls and clone size are copied from that table; D and trimming were computed from the DNA. In all, the sample holds around 620,000 clones, and 85% to 95% of those were seen once. The ten largest clonotypes hold 0.11% of the sample.

What was sequenced was naive CD8+ T cells sorted from blood. The sample's cell subset or site label is to be understood as: CD45RA+CCR7+. This TCR derives from a woman aged 25 to 39 in good health. The sequence joins TRBV11-2 to TRBJ2-1; there is no confident call for the D gene. CDR3 protein: CASSLDPDQSSYNEQFF. The bases read TGTGCCAGCAGCTTAGATCCGGACCAGAGCTCCTACAATGAGCAGTTCTTC.